One sample yielded the 10 T cell receptor beta chains listed below, sequenced in a study of cytomegalovirus exposure and HLA in healthy donors. Use of 60 Vbeta and 13 Jbeta primers characterized the PCR. Sequencing used immunoSEQ multiplex PCR; TCRdb keeps in-frame clones, though not all of them. The table records under 200,000 clones, 70% to 80% of them present only once. Sequencing used PBMCs. All receptors derive from a man aged 35 to 55 in good health and CMV-seronegative.

V gene TRBV5-5 combines with J gene TRBJ2-7; D perhaps matches TRBD1 (6 bases). This CDR3 is built from 13 residues. Looked up from germline, CDR1 is SGHKS and CDR2 is YYEKEE (reference sequence). V shed 2 bases and J shed 2 bases, with 8 bases lying between them. The CDR3 protein is CASSFRDTYEQYF. The CDR3 nucleotides are TGTGCCAGCAGCTTCCGGGACACCTACGAGCAGTACTTC. Looking up the rest from reference TRBV5-5 and TRBJ2-7 gives the full variable domain: DAGVTQSPTHLIKTRGQQVTLRCSPISGHKSVSWYQQVLGQGPQFIFQYYEKEERGRGNFPDRFSARQFPNYSSELNVNALLLGDSALYLCASSFRDTYEQYFGPGTRLTVT.

The genes are TRBV6-5 and TRBJ1-1; no firm D call. CDR1 and CDR2 (germline): MNHEY, SVGAGI. The CDR3 length is 15 residues. Trimming took 8 bases from V and 2 from J, leaving 18 bases between them. The CDR3 is CASHRGSGLNTEAFF. In DNA form, the CDR3 reads TGTGCCAGCCACAGAGGGTCAGGACTTAACACTGAAGCTTTCTTT.

This clone appeared a single time. The chain carries TRBV28 and TRBJ2-1; tentative D call: TRBD2 (6 bases). The CDR3 sequence is 15 residues long. In germline, CDR1 is MDHEN, CDR2 SYDVKM. Trimming left V 8 bases short and J 9 bases short, with 23 bases between. The CDR3 loop reads CASGSRSRGGFEQFF. The DNA for the CDR3 is TGTGCCAGCGGAAGTCGTTCGCGGGGTGGCTTTGAGCAGTTCTTC. Using reference TRBV28 and TRBJ2-1 for the parts outside the CDR3, the full variable domain is DVKVTQSSRYLVKRTGEKVFLECVQDMDHENMFWYRQDPGLGLRLIYFSYDVKMKEKGDIPEGYSVSREKKERFSLILESASTNQTSMYLCASGSRSRGGFEQFFGPGTRLTVL.

The chain links TRBV5-1 to TRBJ2-6; D is perhaps TRBD1 (6 bases). Trimming cost V 4 bases and J 7 bases, with 9 bases left between them. CDR3 size: 13 residues. The germline V gene encodes CDR1 SGHRS and CDR2 YFSETQ. The CDR3 loop is CASSLRGANVLTF. In DNA form, the CDR3 reads TGCGCCAGCAGCCTCAGGGGTGCCAACGTCCTGACTTTC.

The chain uses TRBV28 and TRBJ1-1, with TRBD1 as a possible D gene (5 bases). The CDR3 is made up of 13 amino acids. V was clipped by 2 bases and J by 10 bases, with 14 bases between them. CDR1 is MDHEN, CDR2 SYDVKM, per germline. For the CDR3, the DNA is TGTGCCAGCAGTTTAAGTTCGGGGGAGGGAGCTTTCTTT. Translated: CASSLSSGEGAFF.

The chain is built from TRBV9 and TRBJ2-5, with D hard to call. The length of the CDR3 is 15 residues. CDR1 and CDR2 from the germline V gene are SGDLS and YYNGEE. The V end lost 0 bases, the J end lost 4 bases, and 13 bases lay between the germline ends. The CDR3 bases are TGTGCCAGCAGCGTAGCCGGGTTTGTGGGAGAGACCCAGTACTTC. As protein: CASSVAGFVGETQYF.

The V gene is TRBV6-4, the J gene TRBJ2-3, with D unclear. This CDR3 comprises 15 residues. From germline, CDR1 is MRHNA and CDR2 SNTAGT. V lost 3 bases and J 2 bases, leaving 12 bases between the germline ends. DNA for the CDR3: TGTGCCAGCAGTGAAGAGTGGAGATCCACAGATACGCAGTATTTT. This sequence encodes CASSEEWRSTDTQYF.

About this clone itself: One junction end disagrees with the germline gene, perhaps due to a read error. The chain links TRBV7-7 to TRBJ2-5; 9 nucleotides align to TRBD1. The assigned J gene may be wrong: the sequence end matches TRBJ2-7 better. Germline-derived CDR1 and CDR2 are SSHAT and FNYEAQ (reference sequence). This CDR3 region has 14 residues. The CDR3 sequence: CASSPGQGVSEQYF. CDR3 sequence (DNA): TGTGCTAGCAGCCCGGGACAGGGAGTCTCCGAGCAGTACTTC.

Only one count was recorded for this clone. V gene TRBV19 combines with J gene TRBJ2-7; 7 positions agree with TRBD1. Germline trimming cut 6 bases from V and 2 bases from J; bases unmatched to any gene: 4. This CDR3 is built from 13 residues. Germline CDR1 and CDR2: LNHDA and SQIVND (reference sequence). The CDR3 DNA sequence: TGTGCCAGTAGCCCCGGGACAGCCTACGAGCAGTACTTC. As protein: CASSPGTAYEQYF.

In DNA form, the CDR3 reads TGCGCCAGCAGCTTAAGGACAGGGGCCGGGATCACTGAAGCTTTCTTT. Translated, it gives CASSLRTGAGITEAFF. The chain joins TRBV5-1 to TRBJ1-1, with 9 positions matching TRBD1. This CDR3 contains 16 residues. CDR1 is SGHRS and CDR2 is YFSETQ in the germline V gene. V lost 2 bases to trimming and J lost 4 bases; unmatched junction nucleotides: 9.